The 24 T cell receptor beta chains below come from one sample, sequenced in a study of T cells in Graves' hyperthyroidism and ophthalmopathy. Using RNA transcripts as the source, TCR beta CDR3 regions were amplified. Initially, a first-round RT-PCR of the TCR CDR3 employed the HTBI primer set. TCRdb reanalysed the multiplex PCR reads using MiXCR and keeps one entry per CDR3 protein. This sample has a few hundred thousand distinct CDR3 sequences, with 15% to 19% found just once. Sequenced sample: blood. Receptors originate from a woman between 18 and 29 years old with Graves' hyperthyroidism that later progressed to Graves' ophthalmopathy.

The chain is built from TRBV14 and TRBJ1-2; TRBD1 aligns across 7 bases. The CDR3 loop spans 15 amino acids. Trimming at V came to 4 bases and at J to 7 bases, leaving 12 bases not matched to a gene. Germline V gives CDR1 SGHDN, CDR2 FVKESK. As DNA, the CDR3 is TGTGCCAGCAGCCCTAAGACAGGGCTAATAGGTGGCTACACCTTC. Translating gives CASSPKTGLIGGYTF.

In its sample, this clonotype was seen many times. The chain has TRBV28 and TRBJ2-7; D unresolved. CDR3 size: 12 residues. With 7 bases removed from V and 0 bases from J, the gap between germline ends came to 7 bases. Germline V CDR1 and CDR2: MDHEN, SYDVKM. CDR3 in DNA: TGTGCCAGCAAGGGCAGCTCCTACGAGCAGTACTTC. It yields the protein CASKGSSYEQYF.

This clonotype was recorded at least ten times. Relative to the germline gene, one junction end is altered; a read error may explain this. The V and J genes are TRBV7-2 and TRBJ1-1, with 7 bases identical to TRBD1. The CDR3 has 14 amino acids. Per germline, CDR1 SGHTA and CDR2 FQGNSA. The CDR3 is CASSLGGRNTEAFF. The CDR3 bases are TGTGCCAGCAGTTTAGGGGGCCGGAACACTGAAGCTTTCTTT.

This clonotype was seen only a few times. The CDR3: CASSLGGMDYEQYF. CDR3 nucleotides: TGTGCCAGCAGCTTGGGGGGGATGGACTACGAGCAGTACTTC. V is TRBV5-4 and J is TRBJ2-7, with D perhaps TRBD1 or TRBD2 (5 bases each). The length of the CDR3 is 14 residues. With 0 bases removed from V and 3 bases from J, the gap between germline ends came to 10 bases. Germline CDR1 and CDR2: SGHNT and YYREEE (reference sequence).

This chain connects TRBV2 to TRBJ2-5; the match to TRBD2 covers 15 bases. V lost 6 bases, J lost 2 bases, and 4 bases stayed unmatched. The CDR3 extends over 16 amino acids. Germline V gene sequence: CDR1 SNHLY, CDR2 FYNNEI. CDR3 residues: CASRQGLAGGQETQYF. The CDR3 DNA sequence: TGTGCCAGCAGGCAGGGACTAGCGGGAGGACAAGAGACCCAGTACTTC.

The sample holds many counts of this clonotype. This sequence joins TRBV15 and TRBJ2-7, with a tentative D call TRBD1 (6 bases). The CDR3 extends over 16 amino acids. CDR1 LNHNV and CDR2 YYDKDF come from the germline V gene (reference sequence). The ends were cut back, 0 bases at V and 0 bases at J, with 12 bases in the middle. The CDR3: CATSRDRDTASYEQYF. CDR3 sequence (DNA): TGTGCCACCAGCAGAGACCGGGACACCGCCTCCTACGAGCAGTACTTC.

This clonotype occurred a few times. The chain carries TRBV4-3 and TRBJ2-3; TRBD2 matches 7 bases. Germline V gene sequence: CDR1 LGHNA, CDR2 YSLEER. The CDR3 totals 13 residues. The V and J ends lost 4 bases and 4 bases, in that order; junction bases with no gene match: 2. CDR3 sequence: CASSRGSSDTQYF. The CDR3 DNA reads TGCGCCAGCAGCCGCGGGAGTTCAGATACGCAGTATTTT.

This clonotype was seen a handful of times. A much larger clone is a single base away; this may be a read error. CDR3 sequence (DNA): TGTGCCAGCAGTGATTCGGGACAGGGGGCAATCAATGGGCAGTTCTTC. This gives the protein CASSDSGQGAINGQFF. This chain links TRBV6-9 with TRBJ2-1; 12 bases align to TRBD1. Germline V gene lookup returns CDR1 MNHGY and CDR2 SVAAGI. CDR3 size: 16 residues.

The table lists this clonotype with a few counts. J is TRBJ2-1 and V is TRBV28, with D unresolved. The CDR3 has 16 residues. Germline-derived CDR1 and CDR2 are MDHEN and SYDVKM. Trimming cost V 7 bases and J 0 bases, with 16 bases left between them. The CDR3 DNA reads TGTGCCAGCACCCTCTCAGGAGCCAACTCCTACAATGAGCAGTTCTTC. Translating it yields CASTLSGANSYNEQFF.

This clonotype appeared many times. The chain is built from TRBV27 and TRBJ1-5, with unresolved D. The germline CDR1 and CDR2 sequences are MNHEY and SMNVEV (reference sequence). V gave up 5 bases and J gave up 8 bases, with 16 bases separating them. CDR3 length: 14 residues. The DNA for the CDR3 is TGTGCCAGCAGTCCTGGCCGGGGTAGAGAGCCCCAGCATTTT. Encoded protein: CASSPGRGREPQHF.

This clonotype has a handful of counts. The rearrangement links TRBV6-9 to TRBJ2-1; 8 bases line up with TRBD2. The CDR3 length is 17 residues. Trimming cost V 0 bases and J 2 bases; bases outside gene matches: 6. Germline V gene sequence: CDR1 MNHGY, CDR2 SVAAGI. The CDR3 loop reads CASSYSTGTRAYNEQFF. The CDR3 nucleotides are TGTGCCAGCAGTTATTCTACCGGGACTAGGGCCTACAATGAGCAGTTCTTC.

This chain links TRBV7-9 with TRBJ1-1; D gene ambiguous. The CDR3 is 13 amino acids. Looked up from germline, CDR1 is SEHNR and CDR2 is FQNEAQ (reference sequence). V gave up 5 bases and J gave up 4 bases, with 11 bases separating them. The CDR3 loop reads CASSAGWGTEAFF. CDR3 bases: TGTGCCAGCAGCGCCGGATGGGGCACTGAAGCTTTCTTT. The variable domain in full, with the rest retrieved from reference TRBV7-9 and TRBJ1-1, is DTGVSQNPRHKITKRGQNVTFRCDPISEHNRLYWYRQTLGQGPEFLTYFQNEAQLEKSRLLSDRFSAERPKGSFSTLEIQRTEQGDSAMYLCASSAGWGTEAFFGQGTRLTVV.

This clonotype was detected ten times or more. This rearrangement joins TRBV20-1 to TRBJ2-5; tentatively, D is TRBD1 (8 bases). The CDR3 loop spans 15 amino acids. Germline V gene data show CDR1 as DFQATT and CDR2 as SNEGSKA (reference sequence). Trimming removed 6 bases at V and 5 bases at J, with 22 bases between. Written as DNA, the CDR3 is TGCAGTGCGCCAACCGTCGGACAGGGAGGGGAGACCCAGTACTTC. This gives the protein CSAPTVGQGGETQYF.

The sample holds many counts of this clonotype. The chain joins TRBV28 to TRBJ2-1; no definite D call. Trimming stripped 5 bases from V and 5 bases from J, with 16 bases between. Germline CDR1 reads MDHEN; CDR2 reads SYDVKM. The CDR3 sequence is 15 residues long. The CDR3 protein is CASSRVPHPNNEQFF. The DNA for the CDR3 is TGTGCCAGCAGTCGGGTCCCACACCCTAACAATGAGCAGTTCTTC.

This clonotype has at least ten counts. This chain connects TRBV2 to TRBJ2-1, with 13 bases that match TRBD2. This CDR3 is 15 amino acids long. With 4 bases clipped from V and 7 bases from J, the junction kept 4 bases outside the gene matches. Germline CDR1 SNHLY, CDR2 FYNNEI. CDR3 sequence (DNA): TGTGCCAGCAGTGGACTAGCGGGAGGAGGGAATGAGCAGTTCTTC. It translates to CASSGLAGGGNEQFF.

This clonotype was detected ten times or more. V and J are TRBV27 and TRBJ1-1; TRBD1 aligns across 10 bases. The V gene's germline CDR1 is MNHEY and CDR2 SMNVEV (reference sequence). J lost 5 bases, V lost 3 bases, and 9 bases had no gene match. This CDR3 contains 16 residues. The CDR3 DNA reads TGTGCCAGCAGTTTTGACAGGGGGCGCGGGAAGACTGAAGCTTTCTTT. Translated, it gives CASSFDRGRGKTEAFF.

This clonotype showed up many times. V and J are TRBV11-2 and TRBJ2-5, with 10 bases matching TRBD2. This CDR3 contains 16 residues. Germline assignment: CDR1 SGHAT and CDR2 FQNNGV. V gave up 5 bases and J gave up 0 bases; unmatched junction bases: 6. The CDR3 coding sequence is TGTGCCAGCAGCCTGAGGACTAGCGGAGACCAAGAGACCCAGTACTTC. It is translated as CASSLRTSGDQETQYF.

The sample holds a few counts of this clonotype. The rearrangement links TRBV7-9 to TRBJ2-1; no clear D gene. The V end was cut by 4 bases, the J end by 6 bases, with 19 bases between. The CDR3 is 16 residues long. Germline V gene sequence: CDR1 SEHNR, CDR2 FQNEAQ (reference sequence). As DNA, the CDR3 is TGTGCCAGCAGCTCCTCCCCAGCCGGCTTGGGCAATGAGCAGTTCTTC. Protein product: CASSSSPAGLGNEQFF.

The chain carries TRBV12-3 or TRBV12-4 and TRBJ2-1; D is perhaps TRBD1 or TRBD2 (5 bases each). This CDR3 comprises 14 residues. With 7 bases removed from V and 8 bases from J, the gap between germline ends came to 18 bases. In nucleotides, the CDR3 is TGTGCCAGCACTCCGGGGCCTGGACACGATGAGCAGTTCTTC. This codes for CASTPGPGHDEQFF.

This clonotype was picked up many times. V and J are TRBV2 and TRBJ2-3; 9 positions agree with TRBD2. Germline V lookup: CDR1 SNHLY, CDR2 FYNNEI. This CDR3 is 16 amino acids long. J lost 7 bases, V lost 3 bases, and 11 bases had no gene match. In DNA, the CDR3 is TGTGCCAGCAGTGACTTGGGGACTAGCTTGACGCATACGCAGTATTTT. It yields the protein CASSDLGTSLTHTQYF.

This chain joins TRBV18 and TRBJ2-3; 9 nucleotides line up with TRBD1. The CDR3 runs to 15 residues. After removal of 3 bases from V and 5 bases from J, the junction contained 6 bases not matched to a gene. The V gene's germline CDR1 is KGHSH and CDR2 LQKENI. The CDR3 DNA sequence: TGTGCCAGCTCACCCCAGGGACAGGGCGGAGATACGCAGTATTTT. Its protein is CASSPQGQGGDTQYF. Combining the CDR3 with reference TRBV18 and TRBJ2-3 gives the whole variable domain NAGVMQNPRHLVRRRGQEARLRCSPMKGHSHVYWYRQLPEEGLKFMVYLQKENIIDESGMPKERFSAEFPKEGPSILRIQQVVRGDSAAYFCASSPQGQGGDTQYFGPGTRLTVL.

This clonotype was detected ten times or more. This chain uses TRBV28 with TRBJ2-7; 13 bases are a match to TRBD2. The CDR3 loop spans 17 amino acids. Trimming at V came to 5 bases and at J to 5 bases, leaving 12 bases not matched to a gene. In germline, CDR1 is MDHEN, CDR2 SYDVKM. The CDR3 region is CASSLLQTSGRFNEQYF. CDR3 coding DNA: TGTGCCAGCAGTCTACTCCAGACTAGCGGGAGGTTCAACGAGCAGTACTTC.

This clonotype was detected ten times or more. The V gene is TRBV7-8, the J gene TRBJ2-7, with 10 positions matching TRBD2. CDR1 SGHVS and CDR2 FQNEAQ come from the germline V gene. The ends lost 4 bases at V and 1 base at J; junction bases unmatched: 4. The CDR3 has 15 amino acids. The CDR3 DNA reads TGTGCCAGCAGCTCCTGGACTAGCGGTTCCTACGAGCAGTACTTC. Translation: CASSSWTSGSYEQYF.

This clonotype was counted between two and nine times. The gene calls are TRBV19 and TRBJ1-4, with a possible D match to TRBD1 (6 bases). Per germline, CDR1 LNHDA and CDR2 SQIVND (reference sequence). This CDR3 has 14 amino acids. The V and J ends lost 7 bases and 6 bases respectively, with 15 bases between them. CDR3 loop: CASNDGKGDEKLFF. In nucleotides, the CDR3 is TGTGCCAGTAACGATGGGAAGGGGGATGAAAAACTGTTTTTT.